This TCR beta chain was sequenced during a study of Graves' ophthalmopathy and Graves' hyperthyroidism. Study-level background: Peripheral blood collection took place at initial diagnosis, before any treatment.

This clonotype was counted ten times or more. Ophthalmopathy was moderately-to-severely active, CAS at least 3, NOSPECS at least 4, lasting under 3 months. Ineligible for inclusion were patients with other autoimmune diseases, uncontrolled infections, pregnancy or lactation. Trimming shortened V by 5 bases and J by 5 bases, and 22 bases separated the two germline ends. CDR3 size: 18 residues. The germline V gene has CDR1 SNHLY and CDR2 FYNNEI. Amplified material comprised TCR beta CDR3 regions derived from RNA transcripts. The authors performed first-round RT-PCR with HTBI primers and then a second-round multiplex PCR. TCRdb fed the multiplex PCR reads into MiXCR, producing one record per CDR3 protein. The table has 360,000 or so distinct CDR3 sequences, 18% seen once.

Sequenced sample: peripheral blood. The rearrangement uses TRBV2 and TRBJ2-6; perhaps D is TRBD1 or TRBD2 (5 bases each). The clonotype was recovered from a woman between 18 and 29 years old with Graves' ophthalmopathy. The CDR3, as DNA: TGTGCCAGCAGTACCTTAGGCACAGGCAGCGGTTGGGCCAACGTCCTGACTTTC. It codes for CASSTLGTGSGWANVLTF.